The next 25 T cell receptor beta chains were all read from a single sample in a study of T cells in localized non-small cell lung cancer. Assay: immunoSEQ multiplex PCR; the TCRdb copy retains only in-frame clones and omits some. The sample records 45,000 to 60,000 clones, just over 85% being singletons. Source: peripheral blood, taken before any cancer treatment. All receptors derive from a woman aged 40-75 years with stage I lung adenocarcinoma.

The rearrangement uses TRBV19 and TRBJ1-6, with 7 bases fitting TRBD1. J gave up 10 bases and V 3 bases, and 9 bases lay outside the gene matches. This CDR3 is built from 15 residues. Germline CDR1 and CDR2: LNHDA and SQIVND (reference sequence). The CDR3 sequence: CASSIATGPGSPLHF. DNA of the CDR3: TGTGCCAGTAGTATCGCGACAGGGCCAGGATCACCCCTCCACTTT.

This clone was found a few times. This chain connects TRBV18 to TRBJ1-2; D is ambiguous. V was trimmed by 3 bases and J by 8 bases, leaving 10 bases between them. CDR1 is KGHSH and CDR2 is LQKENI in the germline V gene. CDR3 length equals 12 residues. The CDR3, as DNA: TGTGCCAGCTCACCCTCAGCAAAAGGCTACACCTTC. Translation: CASSPSAKGYTF.

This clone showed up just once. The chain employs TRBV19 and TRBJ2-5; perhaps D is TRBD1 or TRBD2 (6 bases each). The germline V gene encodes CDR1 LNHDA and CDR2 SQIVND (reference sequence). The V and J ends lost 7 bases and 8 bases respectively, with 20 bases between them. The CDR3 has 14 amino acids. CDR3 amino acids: CASTPGRGPGTQYF. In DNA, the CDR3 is TGTGCCAGTACTCCGGGACGGGGGCCAGGTACCCAGTACTTC.

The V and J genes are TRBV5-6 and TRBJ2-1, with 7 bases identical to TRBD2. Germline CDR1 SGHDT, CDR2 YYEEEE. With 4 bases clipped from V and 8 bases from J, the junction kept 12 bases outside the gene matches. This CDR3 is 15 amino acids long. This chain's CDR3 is CASSPIGGVIDEQFF. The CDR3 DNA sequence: TGTGCCAGCAGCCCCATTGGGGGGGTTATAGATGAGCAGTTCTTC.

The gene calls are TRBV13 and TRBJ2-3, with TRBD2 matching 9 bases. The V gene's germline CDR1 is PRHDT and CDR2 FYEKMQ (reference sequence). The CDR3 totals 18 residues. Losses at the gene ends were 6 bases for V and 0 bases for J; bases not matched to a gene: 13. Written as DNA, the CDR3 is TGTGCCAGCAGGTCGAGGCGGGGGGGTTCATCTAGCACAGATACGCAGTATTTT. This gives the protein CASRSRRGGSSSTDTQYF.

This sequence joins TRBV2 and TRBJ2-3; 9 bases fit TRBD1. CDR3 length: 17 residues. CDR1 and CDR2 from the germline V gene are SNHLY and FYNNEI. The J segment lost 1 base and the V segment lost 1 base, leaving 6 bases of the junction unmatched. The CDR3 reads CASSEGSRTGGTDTQYF. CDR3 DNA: TGTGCCAGCAGTGAAGGAAGTAGGACAGGGGGCACAGATACGCAGTATTTT.

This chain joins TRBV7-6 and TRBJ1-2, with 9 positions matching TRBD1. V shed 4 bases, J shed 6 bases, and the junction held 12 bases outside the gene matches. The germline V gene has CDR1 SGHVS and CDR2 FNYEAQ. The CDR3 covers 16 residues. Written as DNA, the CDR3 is TGTGCCAGCAGCTCCCGGGACAGGGATATTGATGATGGCTACACCTTC. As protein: CASSSRDRDIDDGYTF.

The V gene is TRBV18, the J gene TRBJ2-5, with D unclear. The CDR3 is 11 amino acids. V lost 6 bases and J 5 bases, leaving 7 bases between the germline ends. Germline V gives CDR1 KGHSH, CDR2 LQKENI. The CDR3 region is CASSSGETQYF. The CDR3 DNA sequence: TGTGCCAGCTCCTCCGGGGAGACCCAGTACTTC.

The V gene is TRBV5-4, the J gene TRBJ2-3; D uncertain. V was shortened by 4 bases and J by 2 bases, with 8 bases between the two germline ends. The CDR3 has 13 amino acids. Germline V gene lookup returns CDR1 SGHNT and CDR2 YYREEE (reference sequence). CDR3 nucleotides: TGTGCCAGCAGCCCGTCCACCACAGATACGCAGTATTTT. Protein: CASSPSTTDTQYF. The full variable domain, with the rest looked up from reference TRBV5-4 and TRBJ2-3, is ETGVTQSPTHLIKTRGQQVTLRCSSQSGHNTVSWYQQALGQGPQFIFQYYREEENGRGNFPPRFSGLQFPNYSSELNVNALELDDSALYLCASSPSTTDTQYFGPGTRLTVL.

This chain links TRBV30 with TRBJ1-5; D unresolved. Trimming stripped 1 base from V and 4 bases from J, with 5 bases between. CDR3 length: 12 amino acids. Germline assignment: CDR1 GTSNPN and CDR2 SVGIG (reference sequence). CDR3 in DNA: TGTGCCTGGAGTGGAGGGAATCAGCCCCAGCATTTT. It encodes CAWSGGNQPQHF.

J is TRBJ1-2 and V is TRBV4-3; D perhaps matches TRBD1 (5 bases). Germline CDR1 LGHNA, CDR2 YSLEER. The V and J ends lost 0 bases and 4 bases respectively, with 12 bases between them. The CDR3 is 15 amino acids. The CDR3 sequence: CASSQDNGGTYGYTF. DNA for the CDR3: TGCGCCAGCAGCCAAGATAACGGGGGGACCTATGGCTACACCTTC.

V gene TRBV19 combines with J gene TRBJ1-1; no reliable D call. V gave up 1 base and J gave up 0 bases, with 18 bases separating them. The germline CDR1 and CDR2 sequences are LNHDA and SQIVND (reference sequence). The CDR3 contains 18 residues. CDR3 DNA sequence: TGTGCCAGTAGTATAGGGTCCTTAGGAATGGCGATGAACACTGAAGCTTTCTTT. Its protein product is CASSIGSLGMAMNTEAFF. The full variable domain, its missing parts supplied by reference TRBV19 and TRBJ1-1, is DGGITQSPKYLFRKEGQNVTLSCEQNLNHDAMYWYRQDPGQGLRLIYYSQIVNDFQKGDIAEGYSVSREKKESFPLTVTSAQKNPTAFYLCASSIGSLGMAMNTEAFFGQGTRLTVV.

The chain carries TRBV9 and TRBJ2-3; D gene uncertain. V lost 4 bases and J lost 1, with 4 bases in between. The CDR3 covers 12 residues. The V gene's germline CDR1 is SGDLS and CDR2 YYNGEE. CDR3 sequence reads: CASSFGTDTQYF. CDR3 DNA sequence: TGTGCCAGCAGCTTCGGCACAGATACGCAGTATTTT.

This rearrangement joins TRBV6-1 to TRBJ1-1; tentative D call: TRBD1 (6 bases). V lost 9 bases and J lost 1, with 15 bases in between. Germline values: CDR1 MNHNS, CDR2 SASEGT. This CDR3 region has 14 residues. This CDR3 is CASLPGDTNTEAFF. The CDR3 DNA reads TGTGCCAGTTTACCAGGGGACACGAACACTGAAGCTTTCTTT.

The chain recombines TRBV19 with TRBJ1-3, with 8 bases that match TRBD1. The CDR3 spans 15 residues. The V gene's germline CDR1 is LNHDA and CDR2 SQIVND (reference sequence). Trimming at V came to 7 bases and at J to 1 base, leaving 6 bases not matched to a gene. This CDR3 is CASTQDRASGNTIYF. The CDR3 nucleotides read TGTGCCAGTACCCAGGACAGGGCTTCTGGAAACACCATATATTTT.

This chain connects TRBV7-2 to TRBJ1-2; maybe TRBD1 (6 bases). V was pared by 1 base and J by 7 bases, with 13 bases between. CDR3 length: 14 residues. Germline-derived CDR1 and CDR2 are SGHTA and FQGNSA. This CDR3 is CASSLGATGSGYTF. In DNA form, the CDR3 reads TGTGCCAGCAGCTTAGGGGCTACAGGGAGTGGCTACACCTTC.

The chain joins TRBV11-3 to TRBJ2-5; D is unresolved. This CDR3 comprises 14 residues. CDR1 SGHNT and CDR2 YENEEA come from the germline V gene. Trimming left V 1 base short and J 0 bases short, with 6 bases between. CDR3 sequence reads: CASSLGPNQETQYF. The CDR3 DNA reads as TGTGCCAGCAGCTTAGGGCCGAACCAAGAGACCCAGTACTTC.

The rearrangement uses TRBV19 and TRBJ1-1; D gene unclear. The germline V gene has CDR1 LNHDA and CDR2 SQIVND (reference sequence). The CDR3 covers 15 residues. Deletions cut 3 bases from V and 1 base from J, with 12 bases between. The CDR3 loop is CASSIGGVGNTEAFF. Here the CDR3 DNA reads TGTGCCAGTAGTATCGGCGGGGTTGGGAACACTGAAGCTTTCTTT.

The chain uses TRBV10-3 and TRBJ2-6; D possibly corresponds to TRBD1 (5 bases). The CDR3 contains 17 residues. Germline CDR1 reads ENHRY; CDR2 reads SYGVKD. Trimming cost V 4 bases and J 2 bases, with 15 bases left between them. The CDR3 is CAISGNLGLPGANVLTF. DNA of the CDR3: TGTGCCATCAGTGGGAATTTGGGGCTACCTGGGGCCAACGTCCTGACTTTC.

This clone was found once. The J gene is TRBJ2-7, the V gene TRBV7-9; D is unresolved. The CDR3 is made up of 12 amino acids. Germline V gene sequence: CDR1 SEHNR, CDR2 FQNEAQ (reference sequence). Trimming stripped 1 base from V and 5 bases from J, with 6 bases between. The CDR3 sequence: CASSLVVDEQYF. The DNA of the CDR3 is TGTGCCAGCAGCTTAGTGGTGGACGAGCAGTACTTC.

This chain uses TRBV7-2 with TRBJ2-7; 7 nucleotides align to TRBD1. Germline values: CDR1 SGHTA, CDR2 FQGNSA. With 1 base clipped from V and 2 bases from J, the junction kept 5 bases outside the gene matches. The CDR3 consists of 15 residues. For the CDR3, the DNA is TGTGCCAGCAGCTTAGGAAGGACAGGACCCTACGAGCAGTACTTC. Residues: CASSLGRTGPYEQYF.

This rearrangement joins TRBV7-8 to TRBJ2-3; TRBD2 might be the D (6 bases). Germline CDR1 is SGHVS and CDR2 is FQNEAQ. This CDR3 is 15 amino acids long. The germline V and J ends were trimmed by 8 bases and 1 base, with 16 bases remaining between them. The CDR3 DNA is TGTGCCAGCGGGAGGTCTGTTCCCCGCACAGATACGCAGTATTTT. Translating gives CASGRSVPRTDTQYF.

CDR3 sequence reads: CASSSRTGSSTQYF. The CDR3 DNA reads as TGTGCCAGCAGCTCCCGGACGGGGTCGAGTACCCAGTACTTC. The chain links TRBV7-6 to TRBJ2-5; TRBD2 is a possible D gene (5 bases). V lost 4 bases and J 8 bases, leaving 17 bases between the germline ends. The CDR3 is 14 residues long. The germline V gene has CDR1 SGHVS and CDR2 FNYEAQ.

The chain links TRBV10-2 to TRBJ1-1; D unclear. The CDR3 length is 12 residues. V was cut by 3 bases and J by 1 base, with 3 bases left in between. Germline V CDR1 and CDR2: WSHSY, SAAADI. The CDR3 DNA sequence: TGCGCCAGCAGTGACAGGAACACTGAAGCTTTCTTT. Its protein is CASSDRNTEAFF.

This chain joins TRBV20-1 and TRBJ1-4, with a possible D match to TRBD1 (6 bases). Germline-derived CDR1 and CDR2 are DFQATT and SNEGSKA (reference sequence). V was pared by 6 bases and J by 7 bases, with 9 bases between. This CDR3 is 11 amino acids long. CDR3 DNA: TGCAGTGCCCAGGGGCCTGAAAAACTGTTTTTT. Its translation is CSAQGPEKLFF.